A selection of T cell receptor beta chains follows, all from one sample in a study of Ad26.COV2.S vaccination and SARS-CoV-2 variants. Profiled with immunoSEQ multiplex PCR; TCRdb holds only in-frame clones, not every one. Among approximately 460,000 clones listed, 80% to 90% were seen once. Here the sequenced sample was peripheral blood, taken in a trial of Ad26.COV2.S vaccine versus placebo. The receptors stem from a person aged 18-60 years who received the Ad26.COV2.S COVID-19 vaccine or a placebo. Each CDR3 is given with its conserved first and last residue. D genes are given only for firm matches. Clone size is shown for a subset of rows, as once, few, many or a class of expanded clone.

v_gene	abundance	j_gene	d_gene	CDR3nt	CDR3aa
TRBV14	-	TRBJ2-1	TRBD2	TGTGCCAGCAGCCAAGTTTTGGCTAGCGGGTACAATGAGCAGTTCTTC	CASSQVLASGYNEQFF
TRBV5-5	-	TRBJ2-5	-	TGTGCCAGCAGCTTAGTAAGGATCGGTGAGACCCAGTACTTC	CASSLVRIGETQYF
TRBV9	few	TRBJ1-6	-	TGTGCCAGCAGCGCAGGGGACGTTCGGGGTAATTCACCCCTCCACTTT	CASSAGDVRGNSPLHF
TRBV11-2	-	TRBJ1-4	TRBD1	TGTGCCAGCAGCTCTCGGGACAGTCATAATGAAAAACTGTTTTTT	CASSSRDSHNEKLFF
TRBV5-5	-	TRBJ1-5	-	TGTGCCAGCAGCTTAGGGGGAGACAATCAGCCCCAGCATTTT	CASSLGGDNQPQHF
TRBV29-1	-	TRBJ1-1	-	TGCAGCGTTGTTGTTTGGGCCGGTAGGTGGACTGAAGCTTTCTTT	CSVVVWAGRWTEAFF
TRBV7-2	-	TRBJ2-3	-	TGTGCCAGCAGCCTGGACCGGGGCCCGCAGTATTTT	CASSLDRGPQYF
TRBV28	-	TRBJ1-5	TRBD1	TGTGCCAGCAGTTTTAAGGGGGCCTATAATCAGCCCCAGCATTTT	CASSFKGAYNQPQHF
TRBV30	-	TRBJ2-7	-	TGTGCCTGGAGTGAGACCTTAGGACAGCCTCCGGGACGCGAGCAGTACTTC	CAWSETLGQPPGREQYF
TRBV6-5	-	TRBJ1-1	TRBD1	TGTGCCAGCAGGGACAGGACAGGGAGGTTCACTGAAGCTTTCTTT	CASRDRTGRFTEAFF
TRBV5-5	-	TRBJ1-6	TRBD1	TGTGCCAGCAGCTCCCGTGGGGCAAACAGGGGCGCCTATAATTCACCCCTCCACTTT	CASSSRGANRGAYNSPLHF
TRBV6-5	-	TRBJ2-2	-	TGTGCCAGCAGGAAGGGGTTTAGCACCGGGGAGCTGTTTTTT	CASRKGFSTGELFF
TRBV29-1	-	TRBJ2-2	-	TGCAGCGTTCGCGACTTAAACACCGGGGAGCTGTTTTTT	CSVRDLNTGELFF
TRBV6-5	-	TRBJ1-1	TRBD1	TGTGCCAGCAGCCGAACGACAGGGGCCGTGGGGCGGGCTTTCTTT	CASSRTTGAVGRAFF
TRBV6-6	-	TRBJ2-3	TRBD2	TGTGCCAGCAGCTCTGACTCGACAACTAGCGGGAGTATGGCAGATACGCAGTATTTT	CASSSDSTTSGSMADTQYF
TRBV2	-	TRBJ2-2	TRBD2	TGTGCCATCACTAGCGGGGGGAACACCGGGGAGCTGTTTTTT	CAITSGGNTGELFF
TRBV28	once	TRBJ1-1	-	TGTGCCACCACGGACGGACGGGTAAGAATCAAGGGTCGCAGCACTGAAGCTTTCTTT	CATTDGRVRIKGRSTEAFF
TRBV5-4	-	TRBJ1-2	TRBD1	TGTGCCAGCAGCCGCCCCGGGACAGGTGATGGCTACACCTTC	CASSRPGTGDGYTF